This TCR beta chain was found in a study of T-cell reconstitution after alpha-beta-depleted transplantation in children. A TCRbeta library incorporating unique molecular identifiers was prepared. TCRdb called the PCR reads again in MiXCR, with one record for every CDR3 protein. The sample has around 270,000 distinct CDR3 sequences, 6.5% to 9% seen once. Overall study results and limits: About two months after transplant, alpha-beta T cells reportedly came from several hundred expanded graft clones. Some patients' high day-60 TCRbeta diversity was traced to surviving recipient T cells and thymic progenitors. It was newly produced T cells that mostly accounted for T-cell counts and diversity one year after transplant.

Germline CDR1 reads DFQATT; CDR2 reads SNEGSKA (reference sequence). Trimming stripped 0 bases from V and 9 bases from J, with 18 bases between. The CDR3 sequence is 16 residues long. With respect to this clonotype: Its target is unknown.

This clonotype originated in a female patient between 2 and 15 years old who had a stem cell transplant for Fanconi anemia, so the T cells may come from the graft donor. The V gene is TRBV20-1, the J gene TRBJ1-6; a possible D gene is TRBD1 (5 bases). Sample: peripheral blood, taken 360 days after TCRalphabeta/CD19-depleted stem cell transplant. CDR3 bases: TGCAGTGCTAGAGATCCCGGGGGACGGTCCCTTTCACCCCTCCACTTT. Translated, it gives CSARDPGGRSLSPLHF.